Detailed here is one TCR beta chain. Its antigen is as yet unknown. The data were taken from a study of cytomegalovirus exposure and HLA in healthy donors. Study-level findings and limits: Later analysis associated a missense DCLRE1C variant with TCR beta V- and J-gene trimming. The analysis excluded some indistinguishable V segments, including TRBV6-2 and TRBV6-3.

PCR employed 60 Vbeta and 13 Jbeta primers. Some clones are missing from TCRdb's copy, which holds only in-frame ones; the method was immunoSEQ multiplex PCR. The sample carries 35,000 to 45,000 clones, 85% to 95% recorded once. Trimming removed 5 bases from V and 0 bases from J, with 11 bases in between. The CDR3 is 14 amino acids. The germline V gene encodes CDR1 MNHEY and CDR2 SMNVEV (reference sequence). The chain is built from TRBV27 and TRBJ2-7; no clear D gene. The specimen sequenced was PBMCs. This clonotype originated in a woman in her late teens or twenties in good health and CMV-seronegative. DNA for the CDR3: TGTGCCAGCAGTCCGACAAAGAGCTCCTACGAGCAGTACTTC. Its protein is CASSPTKSSYEQYF.